The clone carrying this T cell receptor beta chain has a count of ten or more. Time point: before trial treatment. Nivolumab, ipilimumab, aspirin, low-dose cyclophosphamide and low-dose radiotherapy were all administered to the donors. The CDR3 contains 16 residues. Primers used for first-strand cDNA, a TRAV- and TRBV-specific set, covered both alpha and beta chains. PCR amplification of the TCRs was performed with Phusion for 20 PCR cycles, and it relied on a constant-region primer together with a V-primer adapter. MiXCR, run by TCRdb on the reads, gives a single entry per CDR3 protein. The top ten hold 5.5% to 6% of the sample, which has around 83,000 distinct CDR3 sequences, approximately 17% seen once. These data originate in a study of low-dose radiotherapy and immunotherapy resistance in tumors. As for the study in general: Members of Cohort 2 were treated with 1 Gy per fraction every two weeks; their total was 13 Gy over 26 weeks.

This rearrangement joins TRBV21-1 to TRBJ2-5; the table's TRBD1 call for D was not verified on the DNA. TRBV21-1 is termed a pseudogene. This sample comprised PBMCs, obtained before treatment. The TCR comes from a male donor with prostate cancer. This chain's CDR3 is CASSTKVGPGGETQYF. As DNA, the CDR3 is TGTGCCAGCAGCACTAAGGTCGGACCCGGGGGGGAGACCCAGTACTTC.